These 28 T cell receptor beta chains were sequenced from one sample in a study of T cells in Graves' hyperthyroidism and ophthalmopathy. RNA transcripts provided the source from which TCR beta CDR3 regions were amplified. HTBI primers were the set used in a first-round RT-PCR of the TCR CDR3. TCRdb analysed the multiplex PCR reads with MiXCR anew, one entry per CDR3 protein. The sample includes roughly 200,000 distinct CDR3 sequences, 17% of them seen just once. The sample comprised blood. The source is a woman aged 50 to 60 with Graves' hyperthyroidism.

The table lists this clonotype with many counts. The chain couples TRBV6-1 to TRBJ2-1; 7 bases map to TRBD1. Germline V gene sequence: CDR1 MNHNS, CDR2 SASEGT. V gave up 6 bases and J gave up 0 bases; unmatched junction bases: 5. There are 15 residues in the CDR3. The CDR3 is CASRLGDSSYNEQFF. DNA of the CDR3: TGTGCCAGCAGGCTAGGGGACAGCTCCTACAATGAGCAGTTCTTC.

This clonotype was detected many times. This chain connects TRBV7-2 to TRBJ2-3, with D unresolved. The length of the CDR3 is 13 residues. The germline V and J ends were trimmed by 3 bases and 5 bases, with 9 bases remaining between them. Germline V gene lookup returns CDR1 SGHTA and CDR2 FQGNSA. CDR3: CASSFSAGDTQYF. CDR3 coding DNA: TGTGCCAGCAGCTTCTCGGCTGGAGATACGCAGTATTTT.

Points on this clonotype: A much bigger clone sits one base away, suggesting this may be a read error. The CDR3 DNA follows: TGCGCCAGCAGCTCGAAAGTTACAGGGGGGAATGAGCAGTTCTTC. Translation: CASSSKVTGGNEQFF. The chain uses TRBV5-1 and TRBJ2-1, with 8 bases lining up with TRBD1. This CDR3 has 15 amino acids. V lost 3 bases and J lost 7; bases outside the gene matches: 9. Per the germline V gene, CDR1 is SGHRS and CDR2 is YFSETQ.

The CDR3 spells CASSDSGRVYEQYF. The CDR3 nucleotides read TGTGCCAGCAGCGATAGCGGGAGAGTCTACGAGCAGTACTTC. The chain carries TRBV2 and TRBJ2-7; 9 bases fit TRBD2. V dropped 6 bases and J dropped 3; count of bases not matched to a gene: 6. Germline CDR1 reads SNHLY; CDR2 reads FYNNEI. This CDR3 comprises 14 residues. The whole variable domain, filled in from reference TRBV2 and TRBJ2-7, reads EPEVTQTPSHQVTQMGQEVILRCVPISNHLYFYWYRQILGQKVEFLVSFYNNEISEKSEIFDDQFSVERPDGSNFTLKIRSTKLEDSAMYFCASSDSGRVYEQYFGPGTRLTVT.

The chain uses TRBV30 and TRBJ1-6, with TRBD1 matching over 7 bases. This CDR3 spans 14 amino acids. Germline lookup yields CDR1 GTSNPN and CDR2 SVGIG (reference sequence). J gave up 5 bases and V 2 bases, and 3 bases lay outside the gene matches. CDR3: CAWSTGQNNSPLHF. The CDR3 bases are TGTGCCTGGAGTACGGGACAGAATAATTCACCCCTCCACTTT.

Only a few counts were recorded for this clonotype. A read error may be the cause here, since a much bigger clone is one base away. As the CDR3 is not closed by the conserved phenylalanine or tryptophan, this likely results from a read error. V and J are TRBV28 and TRBJ2-7; 10 nucleotides agree with TRBD1. The V gene's germline CDR1 is MDHEN and CDR2 SYDVKM. This CDR3 contains 14 residues. V dropped 10 bases and J dropped 1; count of bases not matched to a gene: 7. CDR3 protein: CATLRQGASYEQYL. The DNA of the CDR3 is TGTGCCACGCTTCGACAGGGGGCATCCTACGAGCAGTACCTC.

This clonotype was detected many times. The V and J genes are TRBV7-2 and TRBJ2-5, with TRBD1 matching over 11 bases. The V gene end was trimmed by 1 base and the J gene end by 5 bases; junction bases not matched to a gene: 6. Looked up from germline, CDR1 is SGHTA and CDR2 is FQGNSA. This CDR3 spans 16 amino acids. This CDR3 reads CASSLVRTGGVETQYF. Here the CDR3 DNA reads TGTGCCAGCAGCTTAGTTAGGACAGGGGGCGTGGAGACCCAGTACTTC.

The DNA for the CDR3 is TGTGCCATCGGACAGAGCAATGAGCAGTTCTTC. It is translated as CAIGQSNEQFF. The chain joins TRBV10-3 to TRBJ2-1; possible D gene TRBD1, 6 bases. The ends were cut back, 8 bases at V and 6 bases at J, with 8 bases in the middle. CDR1 is ENHRY, CDR2 SYGVKD, per germline. This CDR3 has 11 residues.

This clonotype was recorded many times. This chain links TRBV29-1 with TRBJ2-5; D remains ambiguous. The CDR3 has 12 amino acids. With 4 bases removed from V and 0 bases from J, the gap between germline ends came to 6 bases. CDR1 and CDR2 (germline): SQVTM, ANQGSEA. The CDR3 reads CSVARDQETQYF. The CDR3 DNA follows: TGCAGCGTTGCGCGAGACCAAGAGACCCAGTACTTC.

DNA of the CDR3: TGCAGTGCGGCAGATCCGGGCGTAGGGAATTCACCCCTCCACTTT. It is translated as CSAADPGVGNSPLHF. The chain joins TRBV20-1 to TRBJ1-6; D unclear. The germline V gene has CDR1 DFQATT and CDR2 SNEGSKA (reference sequence). The germline V and J ends were trimmed by 6 bases and 7 bases, with 19 bases remaining between them. CDR3 length equals 15 residues.

This clonotype turned up a few times. The V gene is TRBV5-4, the J gene TRBJ2-1; TRBD2 matches 7 bases. CDR1 is SGHNT, CDR2 YYREEE, per germline (reference sequence). The CDR3 loop spans 15 amino acids. Trimming removed 0 bases from V and 6 bases from J; junction bases left unmatched: 6. CDR3 loop: CASSLGVGGLNEQFF. DNA of the CDR3: TGTGCCAGCAGCTTGGGGGTGGGAGGGCTCAATGAGCAGTTCTTC.

This clonotype occurred many times. This chain connects TRBV4-2 to TRBJ2-7; 7 bases match TRBD2. The V and J ends lost 5 bases and 3 bases, in that order; junction bases with no gene match: 7. CDR1 and CDR2 (germline): LGHNA, YNFKEQ. The CDR3 is 14 amino acids. CDR3 loop: CASSSLLADYEQYF. As DNA, the CDR3 is TGTGCCAGCAGCTCCCTTCTAGCGGACTACGAGCAGTACTTC.

In this sample, this clonotype turned up many times. The chain has TRBV20-1 and TRBJ2-5, with D hard to call. Germline CDR1 is DFQATT and CDR2 is SNEGSKA (reference sequence). V shed 1 base and J shed 3 bases, with 6 bases lying between them. The CDR3 runs to 12 residues. The DNA of the CDR3 is TGCAGTGCTAGAGGGCACGAAGAGACCCAGTACTTC. This codes for CSARGHEETQYF.

As for this clonotype: One end of the junction is discordant with germline, which a read error may explain. The V and J genes are TRBV12-3 or TRBV12-4 and TRBJ2-4; 7 bases map to TRBD1. The CDR3 spans 15 residues. This chain's CDR3 is CANSPNLGRGNIQYF. The CDR3 region has the DNA TGTGCCAACAGTCCCAATTTGGGCAGGGGGAACATTCAGTACTTC.

About this clonotype itself: A much larger clone differs by one base, so this may be a read error. The CDR3 carries no conserved terminal phenylalanine or tryptophan, so it likely arises from a read error. The chain employs TRBV2 and TRBJ1-6; D might be TRBD1 (6 bases). V lost 1 base, J lost 5 bases, and 9 bases lay in between. The germline V gene encodes CDR1 SNHLY and CDR2 FYNNEI. This CDR3 spans 15 amino acids. Written as DNA, the CDR3 is TGTGCCAGCAGTGAAGACAGGGCAGATAATTCACCCCTCCACCTT. This gives the protein CASSEDRADNSPLHL.

This clonotype was recorded at least ten times. The chain is built from TRBV28 and TRBJ2-7, with 7 bases identical to TRBD1. The junction had 8 bases not matched to a gene; V was cut back by 6 bases and J by 3 bases. CDR1 and CDR2 from the germline V gene are MDHEN and SYDVKM. This CDR3 spans 14 amino acids. The chain's CDR3 is CASRNTGTVYEQYF. CDR3 nucleotides: TGTGCCAGCAGAAACACCGGGACAGTCTACGAGCAGTACTTC.

As to this clonotype: This may arise from a read error, as a much more abundant clone is one base away. V is TRBV20-1 and J is TRBJ2-5; 7 bases are shared with TRBD1. The CDR3 runs 14 residues. J lost 2 bases, V lost 6 bases, and 9 bases had no gene match. Per the germline V gene, CDR1 is DFQATT and CDR2 is SNEGSKA (reference sequence). As DNA, the CDR3 is TGCAGTGCCAACCCGGGACAGCCTCAAGAGACCCAGTACTTC. Amino acid sequence: CSANPGQPQETQYF.

In its sample, this clonotype was seen a few times. V and J are TRBV11-3 and TRBJ2-7; 8 nucleotides line up with TRBD1. After removal of 2 bases from V and 2 bases from J, the junction contained 8 bases not matched to a gene. The CDR3 runs to 16 residues. CDR1 SGHNT and CDR2 YENEEA come from the germline V gene. The CDR3 sequence is CASSLNRDRIAYEQYF. CDR3 coding DNA: TGTGCCAGCAGCTTAAACCGGGACAGGATAGCCTACGAGCAGTACTTC.

The chain links TRBV20-1 to TRBJ2-1; TRBD2 agrees at 13 bases. This CDR3 comprises 14 residues. Per the germline V gene, CDR1 is DFQATT and CDR2 is SNEGSKA (reference sequence). Trimming removed 4 bases from V and 7 bases from J; junction bases left unmatched: 4. The CDR3 nucleotides read TGCAGTGCTACGGGACTAGCGGGAACGAATGAGCAGTTCTTC. It translates to CSATGLAGTNEQFF.

This rearrangement joins TRBV19 to TRBJ2-3, with D possibly TRBD1 on 6 matching bases. Trimming pared 2 bases from V and 4 bases from J, leaving 7 bases between. The CDR3 sequence is 13 residues long. CDR1 and CDR2 (germline): LNHDA, SQIVND (reference sequence). The CDR3 spells CASSIQGPDTQYF. For the CDR3, the DNA is TGTGCCAGTAGTATACAGGGGCCAGATACGCAGTATTTT.

Many counts were recorded for this clonotype. The genes are TRBV13 and TRBJ2-7, with TRBD2 matching 7 bases. The CDR3 spans 14 residues. V was clipped by 5 bases and J by 0 bases; unmatched bases: 4. Germline loops: CDR1 PRHDT, CDR2 FYEKMQ (reference sequence). This chain's CDR3 is CASSRAGNSYEQYF. DNA of the CDR3: TGTGCCAGCAGCCGAGCGGGGAACTCCTACGAGCAGTACTTC. Full variable domain (outside the CDR3, taken from reference TRBV13 and TRBJ2-7): AAGVIQSPRHLIKEKRETATLKCYPIPRHDTVYWYQQGPGQDPQFLISFYEKMQSDKGSIPDRFSAQQFSDYHSELNMSSLELGDSALYFCASSRAGNSYEQYFGPGTRLTVT.

This clonotype was picked up many times. The rearrangement joins TRBV10-3 to TRBJ2-7, with D maybe TRBD2 (5 bases). Deletions cut 10 bases from V and 2 bases from J, with 15 bases between. Germline assignment: CDR1 ENHRY and CDR2 SYGVKD. CDR3 length: 13 amino acids. The CDR3 region has the DNA TGTGCCACCATTCCGGAGGATGCCTACGAGCAGTACTTC. This translates into CATIPEDAYEQYF.

Only a few counts were recorded for this clonotype. V usage is TRBV28 and J usage is TRBJ2-2; TRBD1 matches at 11 bases. CDR3 length equals 13 residues. J was trimmed by 6 bases and V by 10 bases; bases with no gene match: 4. Germline V gives CDR1 MDHEN, CDR2 SYDVKM. The CDR3 is CAIGQGASGELFF. In DNA form, the CDR3 reads TGTGCCATCGGACAGGGGGCTTCCGGGGAGCTGTTTTTT.

This clonotype was seen ten or more times. The rearrangement uses TRBV11-2 and TRBJ2-7; D is unresolved. The V gene lost 4 bases and the J gene lost 2 bases, with 15 bases spanning the gap. CDR1 SGHAT and CDR2 FQNNGV come from the germline V gene. The CDR3 is 15 amino acids. CDR3 bases: TGTGCCAGCAGCTCCTTAAGGACGCAAACCTACGAGCAGTACTTC. Translated: CASSSLRTQTYEQYF. Variable domain in full (rest from reference TRBV11-2 and TRBJ2-7): EAGVAQSPRYKIIEKRQSVAFWCNPISGHATLYWYQQILGQGPKLLIQFQNNGVVDDSQLPKDRFSAERLKGVDSTLKIQPAKLEDSAVYLCASSSLRTQTYEQYFGPGTRLTVT.

This clonotype turned up a few times. The genes are TRBV7-9 and TRBJ1-1; D remains ambiguous. Germline CDR1 reads SEHNR; CDR2 reads FQNEAQ (reference sequence). The CDR3 runs to 13 residues. V lost 5 bases to trimming and J lost 3 bases, with 10 bases between them. CDR3: CASSVEEYTEAFF. CDR3 in DNA: TGTGCCAGCAGCGTGGAGGAATACACTGAAGCTTTCTTT.

This clonotype was seen more than once but under ten times. The chain carries TRBV27 and TRBJ2-1; D gene uncertain. CDR1 is MNHEY and CDR2 is SMNVEV in the germline V gene (reference sequence). V lost 3 bases to trimming and J lost 9 bases, with 9 bases between them. The CDR3 length is 12 residues. CDR3 sequence: CASSFGRREQFF. The CDR3 nucleotides read TGTGCCAGCAGTTTTGGAAGACGTGAGCAGTTCTTC.

This chain links TRBV7-9 with TRBJ2-7; D is undetermined. This CDR3 region has 13 residues. The germline gives CDR1 SEHNR, CDR2 FQNEAQ (reference sequence). Trimming stripped 5 bases from V and 3 bases from J, with 11 bases between. CDR3 loop: CASSRLTGYEQYF. CDR3 DNA: TGTGCCAGCAGCCGCCTTACTGGCTACGAGCAGTACTTC.

In this sample, this clonotype turned up many times. The V call is TRBV20-1, the J call TRBJ2-1; no firm D call. Trimming shortened V by 3 bases and J by 6 bases, and 12 bases separated the two germline ends. The germline V gene encodes CDR1 DFQATT and CDR2 SNEGSKA (reference sequence). The CDR3 contains 13 residues. The DNA of the CDR3 is TGCAGTGCTAGTCCCGCTGGCCTCAATGAGCAGTTCTTC. Translation gives CSASPAGLNEQFF.